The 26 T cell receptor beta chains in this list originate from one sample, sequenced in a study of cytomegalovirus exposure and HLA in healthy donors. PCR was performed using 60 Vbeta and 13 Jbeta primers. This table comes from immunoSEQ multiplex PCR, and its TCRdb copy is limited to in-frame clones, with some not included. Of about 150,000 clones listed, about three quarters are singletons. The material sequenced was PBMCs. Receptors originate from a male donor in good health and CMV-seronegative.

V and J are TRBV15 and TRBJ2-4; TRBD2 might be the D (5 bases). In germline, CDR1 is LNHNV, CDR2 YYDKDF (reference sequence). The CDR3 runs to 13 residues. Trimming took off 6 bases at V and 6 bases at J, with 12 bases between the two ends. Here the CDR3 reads CATRGAKGNIQYF. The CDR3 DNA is TGTGCCACCAGGGGAGCGAAGGGAAACATTCAGTACTTC.

The CDR3 sequence is CASSPPRGRRDTQYF. The CDR3 DNA reads TGTGCCAGCAGCCCGCCCAGGGGAAGGAGGGATACGCAGTATTTT. The gene calls are TRBV7-9 and TRBJ2-3, with a possible D match to TRBD1 (6 bases). Germline CDR1 SEHNR, CDR2 FQNEAQ (reference sequence). V was clipped by 5 bases and J by 6 bases, with 18 bases between them. The CDR3 is 15 amino acids.

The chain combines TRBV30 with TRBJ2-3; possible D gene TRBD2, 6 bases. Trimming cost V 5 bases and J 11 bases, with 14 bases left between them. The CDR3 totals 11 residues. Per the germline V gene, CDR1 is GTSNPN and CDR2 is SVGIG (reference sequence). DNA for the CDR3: TGTGCCTGGTTTTTCGCGGGAAGGCAGTATTTT. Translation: CAWFFAGRQYF.

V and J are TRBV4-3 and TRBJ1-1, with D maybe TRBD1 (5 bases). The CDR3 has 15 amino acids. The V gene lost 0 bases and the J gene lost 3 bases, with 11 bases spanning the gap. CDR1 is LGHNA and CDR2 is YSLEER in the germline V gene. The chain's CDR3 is CASSQDWGTYTEAFF. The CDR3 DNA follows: TGCGCCAGCAGCCAAGATTGGGGGACTTACACTGAAGCTTTCTTT.

The CDR3 DNA follows: TGTGCCAGCAGTGTGGGTAGGGGGGGAGAAAAACTGTTTTTT. Its translation: CASSVGRGGEKLFF. The chain couples TRBV28 to TRBJ1-4; a weak D match, TRBD1 (6 bases). Trimming took 5 bases from V and 8 from J, leaving 15 bases between them. The CDR3 contains 14 residues. Germline values: CDR1 MDHEN, CDR2 SYDVKM.

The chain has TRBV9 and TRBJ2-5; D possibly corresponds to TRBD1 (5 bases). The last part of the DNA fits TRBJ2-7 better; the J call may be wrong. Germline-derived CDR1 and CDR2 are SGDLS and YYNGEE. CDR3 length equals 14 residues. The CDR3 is CASSPRTNSYEQYF. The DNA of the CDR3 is TGTGCCAGCAGTCCGCGGACAAACTCCTACGAGCAGTACTTC.

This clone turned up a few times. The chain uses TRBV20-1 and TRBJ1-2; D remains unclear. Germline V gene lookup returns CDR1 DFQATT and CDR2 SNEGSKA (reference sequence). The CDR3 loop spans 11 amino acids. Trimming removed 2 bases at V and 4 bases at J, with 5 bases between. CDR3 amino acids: CSARNSYGYTF. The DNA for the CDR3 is TGCAGTGCTAGAAATAGCTATGGCTACACCTTC.

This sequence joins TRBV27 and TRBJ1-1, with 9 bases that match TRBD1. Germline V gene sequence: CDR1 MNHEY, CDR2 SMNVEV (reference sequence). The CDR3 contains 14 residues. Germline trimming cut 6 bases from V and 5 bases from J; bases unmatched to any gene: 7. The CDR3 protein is CASRATGGATEAFF. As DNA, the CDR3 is TGTGCCAGCAGGGCTACAGGGGGCGCGACTGAAGCTTTCTTT.

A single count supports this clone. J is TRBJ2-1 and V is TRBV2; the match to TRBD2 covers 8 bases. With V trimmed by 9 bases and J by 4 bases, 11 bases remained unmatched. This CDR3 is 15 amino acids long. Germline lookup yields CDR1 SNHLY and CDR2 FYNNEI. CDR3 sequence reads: CARTLTRGEYNEQFF. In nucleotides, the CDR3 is TGTGCCAGGACCCTAACGCGGGGGGAATACAATGAGCAGTTCTTC.

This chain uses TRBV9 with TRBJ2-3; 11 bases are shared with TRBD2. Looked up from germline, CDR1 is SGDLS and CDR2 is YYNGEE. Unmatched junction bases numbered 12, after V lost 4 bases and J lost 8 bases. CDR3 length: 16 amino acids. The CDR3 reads CASSPTSGTSGGTQYF. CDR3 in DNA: TGTGCCAGCAGCCCCACTTCCGGGACTAGCGGCGGTACGCAGTATTTT.

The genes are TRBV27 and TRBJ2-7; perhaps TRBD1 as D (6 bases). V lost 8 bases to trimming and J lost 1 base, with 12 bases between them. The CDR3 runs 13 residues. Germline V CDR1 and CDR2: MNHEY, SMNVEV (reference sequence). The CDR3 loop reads CASRTGISYEQYF. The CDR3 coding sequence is TGTGCCAGCCGAACAGGGATATCCTACGAGCAGTACTTC.

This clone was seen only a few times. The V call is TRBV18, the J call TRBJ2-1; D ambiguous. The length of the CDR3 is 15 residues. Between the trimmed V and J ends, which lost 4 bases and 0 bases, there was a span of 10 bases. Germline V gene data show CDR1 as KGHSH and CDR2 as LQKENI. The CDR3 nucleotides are TGTGCCAGCTCACTCGAGCGCCTCTCCTACAATGAGCAGTTCTTC. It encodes CASSLERLSYNEQFF.

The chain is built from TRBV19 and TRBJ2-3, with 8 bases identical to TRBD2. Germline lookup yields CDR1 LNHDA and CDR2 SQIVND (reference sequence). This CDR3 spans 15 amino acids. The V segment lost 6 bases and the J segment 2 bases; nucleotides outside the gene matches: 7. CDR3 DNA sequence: TGTGCCAGTAGAACGCTTAGCGGGACCACAGATACGCAGTATTTT. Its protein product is CASRTLSGTTDTQYF.

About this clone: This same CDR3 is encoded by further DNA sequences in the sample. CDR3: CASSLRGGGTDTQYF. The CDR3 nucleotides are TGTGCCAGCAGCTTAAGGGGGGGTGGCACAGATACGCAGTATTTT. The chain recombines TRBV7-3 with TRBJ2-3; 7 nucleotides agree with TRBD2. Germline loops: CDR1 SGHTA, CDR2 FQGTGA. The CDR3 is 15 amino acids. V trimming: 1 base; J trimming: 1 base; junction bases outside the gene matches: 2.

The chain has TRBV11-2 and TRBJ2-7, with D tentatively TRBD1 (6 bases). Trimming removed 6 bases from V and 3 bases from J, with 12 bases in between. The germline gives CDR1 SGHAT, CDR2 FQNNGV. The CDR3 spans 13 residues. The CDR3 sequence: CASRTLGGYEQYF. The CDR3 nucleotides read TGTGCCAGCAGAACACTAGGGGGCTACGAGCAGTACTTC.

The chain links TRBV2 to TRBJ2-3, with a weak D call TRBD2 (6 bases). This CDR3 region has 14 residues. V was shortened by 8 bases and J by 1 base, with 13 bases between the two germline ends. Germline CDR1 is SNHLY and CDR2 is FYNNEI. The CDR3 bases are TGTGCCAGCTCGTGGGCTAGCGGCACAGATACGCAGTATTTT. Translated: CASSWASGTDTQYF.

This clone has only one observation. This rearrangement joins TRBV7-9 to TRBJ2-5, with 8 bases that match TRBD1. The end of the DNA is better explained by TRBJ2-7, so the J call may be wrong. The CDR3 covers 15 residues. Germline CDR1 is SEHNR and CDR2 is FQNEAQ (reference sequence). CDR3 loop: CASSLLLTGDREQYF. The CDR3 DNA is TGTGCCAGCAGCCTTCTTTTGACAGGGGATCGCGAGCAGTACTTC.

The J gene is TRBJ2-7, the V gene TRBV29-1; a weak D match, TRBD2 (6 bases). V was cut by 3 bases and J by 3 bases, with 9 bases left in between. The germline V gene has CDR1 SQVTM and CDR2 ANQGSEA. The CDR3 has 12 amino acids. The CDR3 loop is CSVDGGNYEQYF. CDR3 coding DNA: TGCAGCGTTGATGGGGGGAACTACGAGCAGTACTTC.

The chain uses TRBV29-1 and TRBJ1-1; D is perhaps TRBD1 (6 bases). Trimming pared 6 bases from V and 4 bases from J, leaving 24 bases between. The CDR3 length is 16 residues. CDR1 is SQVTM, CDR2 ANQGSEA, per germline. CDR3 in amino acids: CSVPTGPNKGGTEAFF. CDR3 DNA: TGCAGCGTCCCCACAGGGCCCAACAAAGGGGGCACTGAAGCTTTCTTT.

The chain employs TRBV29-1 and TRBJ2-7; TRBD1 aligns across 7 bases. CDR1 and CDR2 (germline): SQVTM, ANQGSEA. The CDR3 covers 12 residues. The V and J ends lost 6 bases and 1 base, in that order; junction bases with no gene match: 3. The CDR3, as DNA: TGCAGCGTGACGGGACAGTCCTACGAGCAGTACTTC. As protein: CSVTGQSYEQYF.

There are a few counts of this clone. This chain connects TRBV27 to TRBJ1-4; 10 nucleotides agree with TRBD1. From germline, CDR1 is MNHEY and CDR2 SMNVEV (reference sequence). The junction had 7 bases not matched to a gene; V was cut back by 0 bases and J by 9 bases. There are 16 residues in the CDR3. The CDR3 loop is CASSLSPGQGWQKLFF. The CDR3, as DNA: TGTGCCAGCAGTTTATCACCGGGACAGGGGTGGCAAAAACTGTTTTTT.

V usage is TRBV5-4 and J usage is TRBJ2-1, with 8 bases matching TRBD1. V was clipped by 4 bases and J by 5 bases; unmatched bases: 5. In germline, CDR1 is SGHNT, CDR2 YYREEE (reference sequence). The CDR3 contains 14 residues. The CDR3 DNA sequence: TGTGCCAGCAGCCCAGGGGGCGTCAACAATGAGCAGTTCTTC. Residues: CASSPGGVNNEQFF.

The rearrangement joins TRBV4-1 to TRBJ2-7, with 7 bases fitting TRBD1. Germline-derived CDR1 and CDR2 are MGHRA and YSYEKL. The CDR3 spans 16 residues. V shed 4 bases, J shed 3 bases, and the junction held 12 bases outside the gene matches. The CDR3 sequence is CASSPGTGARYYEQYF. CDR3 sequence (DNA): TGCGCCAGCAGCCCCGGAACAGGGGCTAGGTACTACGAGCAGTACTTC.

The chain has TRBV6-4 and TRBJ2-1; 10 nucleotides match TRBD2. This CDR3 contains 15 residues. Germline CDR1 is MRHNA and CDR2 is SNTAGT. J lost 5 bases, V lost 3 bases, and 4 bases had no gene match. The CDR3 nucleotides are TGTGCCAGCAGTGAAGGGACTAGCGAGAACAATGAGCAGTTCTTC. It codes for CASSEGTSENNEQFF.

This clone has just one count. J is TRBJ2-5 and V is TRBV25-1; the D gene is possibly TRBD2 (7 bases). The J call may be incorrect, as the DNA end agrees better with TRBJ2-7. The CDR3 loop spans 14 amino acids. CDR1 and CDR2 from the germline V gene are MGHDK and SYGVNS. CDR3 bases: TGTGCCAGCAGAGAGGGGGGGTTCTCCTACGAGCAGTACTTC. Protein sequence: CASREGGFSYEQYF.

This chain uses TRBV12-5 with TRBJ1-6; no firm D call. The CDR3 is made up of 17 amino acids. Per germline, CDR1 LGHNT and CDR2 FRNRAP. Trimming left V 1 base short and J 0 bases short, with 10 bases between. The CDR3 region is CASGLGTGSSYNSPLHF. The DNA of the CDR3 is TGTGCTAGTGGTTTGGGTACCGGGAGCTCCTATAATTCACCCCTCCACTTT.